This T cell receptor (beta chain) was obtained from a study of OX40 agonist ivuxolimab in advanced cancers. Enrollment shut out patients with autoimmune disease history or systemic immunosuppression. Blood sampling took place at baseline, cycle 4 day 1, and cycle 7 day 1. Whole-study findings and limits: On average, CD8+ T cells showed a greater number of expanded clones than CD4+. Some patients without response likewise showed low normalized clonal expansion.

CDR1 and CDR2 from the germline V gene are SNHLY and FYNNEI. The CDR3 runs to 11 residues. Deletions cut 6 bases from V and 3 bases from J, with 4 bases between. Profiled with immunoSEQ multiplex PCR; TCRdb holds only in-frame clones, not every one. The table includes about 77,000 clones, around 83% detected once. As concerns this clone: Its antigen is still unknown.

The sequences come from CD4+ or CD8+ T cells sorted from blood, collected in a trial of the OX40 agonist ivuxolimab. V usage is TRBV2 and J usage is TRBJ2-3; no firm D call. This clonotype was obtained from an adult with an advanced solid tumor such as melanoma, head and neck, liver or kidney cancer. CDR3 DNA: TGTGCCAGCAGCGATACAGATACGCAGTATTTT. Its protein is CASSDTDTQYF.